The sample holds many counts of the clone carrying this T cell receptor beta chain. Its antigen is still unknown. This sample was included in a study of T cell repertoires in cytomegalovirus infection. The overall study: Evidence of both CMV infection and a matching HLA type came from public TCR beta signatures. Whole-study results and caveats: CMV-specific HLA-C-restricted TCR beta clonotypes dominated the ex vivo response. Carriers of CMV plus the relevant HLA were identified by cumulative public TCR beta family frequency.

TCRdb reprocessed the reads with MiXCR, giving one entry per CDR3 protein. Counted here are approximately 500,000 distinct CDR3 sequences, about 11% occurring once; the ten biggest clones make up 9.5% to 13%. The CDR3 sequence is 13 residues long. The V end was cut by 1 base, the J end by 5 bases, with 6 bases between. Germline V lookup: CDR1 LNHDA, CDR2 SQIVND (reference sequence). Sequences were obtained from PBMCs. V gene TRBV19 combines with J gene TRBJ1-5, with D unclear. This receptor was obtained from a human donor in good health (CMV status not recorded). Some clones in this sample may be carry-over from other donors' samples. Here the CDR3 DNA reads TGTGCCAGTAGTATAGCGGGTGATCAGCCCCAGCATTTT. Translation gives CASSIAGDQPQHF.